The 20 T cell receptor beta chains below were found in one sample sequenced in a study of patients and donors after allogeneic stem cell transplantation. TCRdb processed the RT-PCR reads anew with MiXCR; each CDR3 protein has one entry. The sample yields roughly 960,000 distinct CDR3 sequences, more than 15% seen once. The sample was blood, either unsorted or a sorted T cell fraction (not recorded which). The receptor set was obtained from a human donor who was either an allogeneic HSCT recipient or a stem cell or donor lymphocyte infusion donor (not recorded which). It is not recorded whose cells these are; they may come from a transplant donor.

The chain has TRBV10-3 and TRBJ1-2; unclear D gene. Trimming removed 2 bases at V and 3 bases at J, with 10 bases between. CDR3 size: 14 residues. CDR1 ENHRY and CDR2 SYGVKD come from the germline V gene. The CDR3 DNA is TGTGCCATCAGTGAGGGCAGGTTGGACTATGGCTACACCTTC. Translation: CAISEGRLDYGYTF.

This clonotype appeared many times. One end of the junction is discordant with germline, which a read error may explain. This sequence joins TRBV5-1 and TRBJ2-3; D ambiguous. The germline V gene has CDR1 SGHRS and CDR2 YFSETQ. The CDR3 runs 14 residues. CDR3 sequence (DNA): TGTGCCAGCAGTTTAGAAACTAGCACAGATACGCAGTATTTT. It translates to CASSLETSTDTQYF.

This clonotype was picked up many times. This sequence joins TRBV7-9 and TRBJ2-7, with 10 bases fitting TRBD2. V was pared by 4 bases and J by 3 bases, with 3 bases of the junction left unmatched. CDR1 is SEHNR and CDR2 is FQNEAQ in the germline V gene (reference sequence). This CDR3 has 14 amino acids. CDR3 DNA sequence: TGTGCCAGCAGCTGGTTAGCGGGAGGCTACGAGCAGTACTTC. Amino acids: CASSWLAGGYEQYF.

This clonotype was detected only a few times. CDR3 amino acids: CSASAGGNQPQHF. CDR3 nucleotides: TGCAGTGCCTCTGCAGGGGGCAATCAGCCCCAGCATTTT. The chain employs TRBV20-1 and TRBJ1-5; the D gene is possibly TRBD1 (6 bases). The germline gives CDR1 DFQATT, CDR2 SNEGSKA (reference sequence). This CDR3 comprises 13 residues. V lost 6 bases and J lost 2, with 11 bases in between.

This rearrangement joins TRBV5-1 to TRBJ1-2, with TRBD1 identical over 10 bases. V trimming: 4 bases; J trimming: 8 bases; junction bases outside the gene matches: 5. Germline V lookup: CDR1 SGHRS, CDR2 YFSETQ. This CDR3 region has 13 residues. The CDR3 sequence is CASSPDRGKGYTF. The CDR3 DNA reads as TGCGCCAGCAGCCCGGACAGGGGGAAAGGCTACACCTTC.

The V and J genes are TRBV25-1 and TRBJ2-7, with D possibly being TRBD2 (5 bases). The germline gives CDR1 MGHDK, CDR2 SYGVNS. Trimming stripped 3 bases from V and 3 bases from J, with 18 bases between. The length of the CDR3 is 16 residues. CDR3 DNA: TGTGCCAGCAGTGACCCTCTAGCCCGAGGCGGCTACGAGCAGTACTTC. This translates into CASSDPLARGGYEQYF.

This clonotype was counted a single time. The chain recombines TRBV7-8 with TRBJ1-5; TRBD1 might be the D (6 bases). Germline V gene sequence: CDR1 SGHVS, CDR2 FQNEAQ. V was cut by 0 bases and J by 2 bases, with 11 bases left in between. CDR3 length: 16 amino acids. The CDR3 loop reads CASSLAPRGGNQPQHF. The CDR3 nucleotides read TGTGCCAGCAGCTTAGCGCCCAGGGGAGGCAATCAGCCCCAGCATTTT.

This clonotype was detected a few times. This chain joins TRBV20-1 and TRBJ1-5, with D perhaps matching TRBD1 (5 bases). Trimming shortened V by 0 bases and J by 0 bases, and 15 bases separated the two germline ends. CDR1 and CDR2 (germline): DFQATT, SNEGSKA (reference sequence). The CDR3 contains 17 residues. The CDR3 DNA follows: TGCAGTGCTAGAGATTGGCAGGGTGCGACTAGCAATCAGCCCCAGCATTTT. It encodes CSARDWQGATSNQPQHF.

This clonotype was observed many times. The genes are TRBV10-3 and TRBJ1-2; TRBD1 agrees at 8 bases. V dropped 2 bases and J dropped 8; count of bases not matched to a gene: 10. Germline V gene lookup returns CDR1 ENHRY and CDR2 SYGVKD. The CDR3 loop spans 15 amino acids. The CDR3 sequence is CAISERGQGGGGYTF. The CDR3 bases are TGTGCCATCAGTGAGAGAGGACAGGGAGGAGGCGGCTACACCTTC.

The chain links TRBV9 to TRBJ2-1; D is uncertain. Germline V CDR1 and CDR2: SGDLS, YYNGEE. The CDR3 is made up of 15 amino acids. Deletions cut 0 bases from V and 4 bases from J, with 11 bases between. CDR3 coding DNA: TGTGCCAGCAGCGTAGGGCAAAGCATATACAATGAGCAGTTCTTC. Protein product: CASSVGQSIYNEQFF.

This clonotype occurred a few times. The CDR3 region is CASSQDDRNSNQPQHF. In DNA form, the CDR3 reads TGCGCCAGCAGCCAAGATGACAGGAATAGCAATCAGCCCCAGCATTTT. The chain has TRBV4-1 and TRBJ1-5, with D possibly being TRBD1 (6 bases). The ends were cut back, 0 bases at V and 0 bases at J, with 9 bases in the middle. CDR3 length: 16 amino acids. Germline V gene lookup returns CDR1 MGHRA and CDR2 YSYEKL.

The DNA for the CDR3 is TGCGCCAGCAGCCAACGAACTAGCGGGGGGAATTATCCAGGCGAGCAGTACTTC. Its translation is CASSQRTSGGNYPGEQYF. V usage is TRBV4-3 and J usage is TRBJ2-7, with TRBD2 matching 12 bases. The CDR3 spans 18 residues. Germline V gene lookup returns CDR1 LGHNA and CDR2 YSLEER. J lost 6 bases, V lost 2 bases, and 14 bases had no gene match.

The chain joins TRBV12-3 or TRBV12-4 to TRBJ1-5; D gene uncertain. Trimming took 3 bases from V and 1 from J, leaving 16 bases between them. The CDR3 totals 17 residues. This chain's CDR3 is CASSFVPFNLSNQPQHF. Here the CDR3 DNA reads TGTGCCAGCAGTTTTGTCCCCTTTAATTTGAGCAATCAGCCCCAGCATTTT.

This clonotype showed up just a few times. The chain employs TRBV7-2 and TRBJ2-5; D ambiguous. The V and J ends lost 2 bases and 1 base respectively, with 11 bases between them. Germline CDR1 is SGHTA and CDR2 is FQGNSA. The CDR3 contains 15 residues. The CDR3 protein is CASSLMRLLQETQYF. The CDR3 region has the DNA TGTGCCAGCAGCTTAATGCGGTTGCTCCAAGAGACCCAGTACTTC.

The sample holds a few counts of this clonotype. This chain connects TRBV12-3 or TRBV12-4 to TRBJ2-7; D is possibly TRBD1 or TRBD2 (5 bases each). The CDR3 runs 13 residues. Trimming pared 6 bases from V and 5 bases from J, leaving 14 bases between. The CDR3 protein is CASSPPGTHEQYF. The DNA for the CDR3 is TGTGCCAGCAGCCCCCCGGGGACGCACGAGCAGTACTTC.

The rearrangement joins TRBV3-1 to TRBJ2-3; D might be TRBD2 (5 bases). From germline, CDR1 is LGHDT and CDR2 YNNKEL (reference sequence). Trimming stripped 4 bases from V and 2 bases from J, with 13 bases between. The CDR3 length is 15 residues. CDR3 coding DNA: TGTGCCAGCAGCCCTCGCCAGCGGCCCACAGATACGCAGTATTTT. The encoded protein is CASSPRQRPTDTQYF.

The table lists this clonotype with a few counts. The chain carries TRBV20-1 and TRBJ2-5; no firm D call. CDR3 size: 12 residues. The germline V gene has CDR1 DFQATT and CDR2 SNEGSKA (reference sequence). The V and J ends lost 4 bases and 4 bases respectively, with 10 bases between them. In DNA, the CDR3 is TGCAGTGCTATGGTCCCTCGAGAGACCCAGTACTTC. Translated: CSAMVPRETQYF.

The CDR3 DNA is TGTGCCAGCAGTTACCGGGACGGACGGTCTAAGACCCAGTACTTC. This sequence encodes CASSYRDGRSKTQYF. The chain is built from TRBV6-5 and TRBJ2-5; tentatively, D is TRBD1 or TRBD2 (5 bases each). This CDR3 has 15 residues. The V and J ends lost 2 bases and 6 bases respectively, with 16 bases between them. Germline values: CDR1 MNHEY, CDR2 SVGAGI.

The gene calls are TRBV29-1 and TRBJ1-5; a possible D gene is TRBD1 (5 bases). Germline loops: CDR1 SQVTM, CDR2 ANQGSEA. The CDR3 is made up of 14 amino acids. The V end lost 7 bases, the J end lost 1 base, and 14 bases lay between the germline ends. DNA of the CDR3: TGCAGCGCCACGACGGGGCTGAGCAATCAGCCCCAGCATTTT. This gives the protein CSATTGLSNQPQHF.

This clonotype occurred a few times. The chain carries TRBV14 and TRBJ2-3; tentative D call: TRBD1 (6 bases). The CDR3 contains 15 residues. Trimming took 2 bases from V and 4 from J, leaving 13 bases between them. CDR1 is SGHDN and CDR2 is FVKESK in the germline V gene. CDR3 in amino acids: CASSQRQAMADTQYF. CDR3 coding DNA: TGTGCCAGCAGCCAACGACAGGCGATGGCAGATACGCAGTATTTT.